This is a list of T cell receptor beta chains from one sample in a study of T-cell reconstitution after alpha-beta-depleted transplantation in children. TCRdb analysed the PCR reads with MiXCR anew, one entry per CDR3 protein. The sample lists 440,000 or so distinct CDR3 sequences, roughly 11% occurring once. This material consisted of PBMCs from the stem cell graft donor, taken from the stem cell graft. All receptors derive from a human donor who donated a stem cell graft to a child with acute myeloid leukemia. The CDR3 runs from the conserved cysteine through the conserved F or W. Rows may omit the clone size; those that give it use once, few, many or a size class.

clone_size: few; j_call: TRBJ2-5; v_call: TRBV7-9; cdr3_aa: CASSLGRLLQETQYF
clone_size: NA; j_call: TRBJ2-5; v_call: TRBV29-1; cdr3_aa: CSVELRELQETQYF
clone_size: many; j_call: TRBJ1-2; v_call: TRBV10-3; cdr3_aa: CAISGDRSGIYGYTF
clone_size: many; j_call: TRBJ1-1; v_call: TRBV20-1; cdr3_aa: CSARDLAGGRRGTEAFF
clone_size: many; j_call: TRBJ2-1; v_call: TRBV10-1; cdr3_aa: CASSESGYNEQFF
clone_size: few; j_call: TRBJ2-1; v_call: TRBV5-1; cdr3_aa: CASSVSQSSYNEQFF
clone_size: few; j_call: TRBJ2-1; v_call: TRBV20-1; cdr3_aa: CSARDLTGGEQFF
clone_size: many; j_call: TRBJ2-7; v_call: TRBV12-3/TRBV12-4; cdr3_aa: CASSSTTRLPYEQYF
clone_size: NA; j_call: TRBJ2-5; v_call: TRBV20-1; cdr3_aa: CSARLPGQGETQYF
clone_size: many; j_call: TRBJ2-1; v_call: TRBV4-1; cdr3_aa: CASSRLGRNNEQFF
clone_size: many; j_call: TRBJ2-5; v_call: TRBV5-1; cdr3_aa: CASSLGSVQETQYF
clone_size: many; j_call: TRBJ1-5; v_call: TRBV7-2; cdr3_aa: CASSLTAGVSDQPQHF
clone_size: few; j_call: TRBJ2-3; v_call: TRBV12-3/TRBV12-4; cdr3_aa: CASLAGVTDTQYF
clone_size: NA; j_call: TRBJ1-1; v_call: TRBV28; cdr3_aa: CASSLTAMNTEAFF
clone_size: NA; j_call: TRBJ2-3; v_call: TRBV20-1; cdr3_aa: CSARALAGAGTQYF
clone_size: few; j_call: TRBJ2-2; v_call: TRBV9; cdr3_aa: CASSVGQELFF
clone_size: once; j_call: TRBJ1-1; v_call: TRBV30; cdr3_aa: CAWAAGHRNTEAFF
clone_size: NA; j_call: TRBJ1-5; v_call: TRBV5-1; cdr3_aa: CASSVGPGNNQPQHF
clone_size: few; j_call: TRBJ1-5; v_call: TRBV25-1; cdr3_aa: CASSLGFSNQPQHF
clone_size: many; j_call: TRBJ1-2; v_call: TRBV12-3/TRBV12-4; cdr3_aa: CASSFGAPGYTF
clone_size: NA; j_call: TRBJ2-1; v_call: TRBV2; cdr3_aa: CASSDMRGQGRGNEQFF
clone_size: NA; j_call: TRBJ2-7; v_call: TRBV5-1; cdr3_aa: CASRGNSYEQYF
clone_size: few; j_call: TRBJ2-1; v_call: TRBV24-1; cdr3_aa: CATSDPKQGLGEQFF
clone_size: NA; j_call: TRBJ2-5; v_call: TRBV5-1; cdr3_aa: CASSLRGSETQYF
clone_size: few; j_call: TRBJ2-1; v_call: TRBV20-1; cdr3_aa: CSARGRETNNEQFF
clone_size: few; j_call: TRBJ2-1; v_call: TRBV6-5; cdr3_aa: CASSYRGQGGDEQFF
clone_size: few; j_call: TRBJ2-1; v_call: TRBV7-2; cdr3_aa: CASSLSGGPSYNEQFF
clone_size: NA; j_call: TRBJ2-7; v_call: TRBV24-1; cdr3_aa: CATSPRTSGIPSYEQYF
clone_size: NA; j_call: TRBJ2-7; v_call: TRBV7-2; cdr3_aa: CASSLELAGPYEQYF
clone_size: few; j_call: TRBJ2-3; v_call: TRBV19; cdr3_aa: CASSTAEESDTQYF
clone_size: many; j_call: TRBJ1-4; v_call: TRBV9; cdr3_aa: CASSVGAGYNEKLFF
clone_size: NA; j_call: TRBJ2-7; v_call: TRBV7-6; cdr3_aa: CASSPGRASSYEQYF
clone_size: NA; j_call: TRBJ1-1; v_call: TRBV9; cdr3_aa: CASSDPGGNTEAFF
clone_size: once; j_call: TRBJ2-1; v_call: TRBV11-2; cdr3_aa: CASSLARGGFPNEQFF
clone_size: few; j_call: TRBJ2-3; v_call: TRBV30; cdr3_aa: CAWSERRDTQYF
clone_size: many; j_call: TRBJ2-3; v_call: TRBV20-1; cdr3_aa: CSASPDRASTDTQYF
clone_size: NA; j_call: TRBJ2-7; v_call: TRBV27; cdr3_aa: CASSLWASLGEQYF
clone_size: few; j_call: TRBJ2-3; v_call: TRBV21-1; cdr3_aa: CASTRGLDASTDTQYF
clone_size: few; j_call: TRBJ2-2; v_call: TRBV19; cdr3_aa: CASSFASGELFF
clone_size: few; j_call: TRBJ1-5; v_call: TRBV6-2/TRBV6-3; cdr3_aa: CASNQQGWGNQPQHF
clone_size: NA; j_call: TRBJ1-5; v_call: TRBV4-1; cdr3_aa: CASSQDADQPQHF
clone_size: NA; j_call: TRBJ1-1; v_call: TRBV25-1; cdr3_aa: CASSDLQLNTEAFF